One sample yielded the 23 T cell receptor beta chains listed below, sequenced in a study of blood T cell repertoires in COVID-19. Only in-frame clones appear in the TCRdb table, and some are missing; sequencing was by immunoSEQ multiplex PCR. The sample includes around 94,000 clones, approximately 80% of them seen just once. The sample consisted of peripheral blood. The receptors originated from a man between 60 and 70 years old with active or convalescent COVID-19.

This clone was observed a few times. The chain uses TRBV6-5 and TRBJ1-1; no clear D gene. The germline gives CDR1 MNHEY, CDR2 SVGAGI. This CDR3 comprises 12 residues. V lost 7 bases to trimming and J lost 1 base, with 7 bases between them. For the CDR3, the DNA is TGTGCCAGCAATCGACAGAACACTGAAGCTTTCTTT. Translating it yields CASNRQNTEAFF.

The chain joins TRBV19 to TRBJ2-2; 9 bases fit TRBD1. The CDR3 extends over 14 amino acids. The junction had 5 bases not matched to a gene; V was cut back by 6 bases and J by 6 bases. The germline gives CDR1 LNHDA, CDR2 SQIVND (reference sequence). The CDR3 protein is CASRGQGRAGELFF. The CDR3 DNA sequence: TGTGCCAGTAGGGGACAGGGTAGGGCCGGGGAGCTGTTTTTT.

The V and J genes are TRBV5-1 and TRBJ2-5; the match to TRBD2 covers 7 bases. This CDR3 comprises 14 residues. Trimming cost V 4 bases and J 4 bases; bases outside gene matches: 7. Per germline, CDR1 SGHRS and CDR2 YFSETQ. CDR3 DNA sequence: TGCGCCAGCAGCATCGCGGGAGTGTCAGAGACCCAGTACTTC. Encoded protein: CASSIAGVSETQYF.

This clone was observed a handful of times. The CDR3 sequence is CASSLQGGTEQYV. The CDR3 DNA follows: TGTGCCAGCAGTTTACAAGGAGGGACCGAGCAGTACGTC. The genes are TRBV12-3 or TRBV12-4 and TRBJ2-7; perhaps TRBD2 as D (6 bases). Trimming took 2 bases from V and 6 from J, leaving 11 bases between them. The CDR3 covers 13 residues.

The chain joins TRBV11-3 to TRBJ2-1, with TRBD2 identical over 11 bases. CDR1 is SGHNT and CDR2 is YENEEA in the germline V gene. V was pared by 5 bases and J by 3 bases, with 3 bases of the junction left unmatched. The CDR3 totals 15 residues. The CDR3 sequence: CASSGGLAGYNEQFF. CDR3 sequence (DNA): TGTGCCAGCAGCGGAGGACTAGCGGGCTACAATGAGCAGTTCTTC.

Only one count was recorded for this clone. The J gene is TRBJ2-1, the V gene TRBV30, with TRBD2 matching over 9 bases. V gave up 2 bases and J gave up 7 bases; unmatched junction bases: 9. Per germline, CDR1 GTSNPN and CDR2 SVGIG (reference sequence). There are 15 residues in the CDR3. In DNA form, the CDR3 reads TGTGCCTGGAGTATTAGGCTAGCGGGACGGAATGAGCAGTTCTTC. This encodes CAWSIRLAGRNEQFF.

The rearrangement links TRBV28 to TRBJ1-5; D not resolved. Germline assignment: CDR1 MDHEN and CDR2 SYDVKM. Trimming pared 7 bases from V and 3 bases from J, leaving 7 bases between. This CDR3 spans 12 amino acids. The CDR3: CASTSINQPQHF. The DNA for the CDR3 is TGTGCCAGCACCAGTATCAATCAGCCCCAGCATTTT.

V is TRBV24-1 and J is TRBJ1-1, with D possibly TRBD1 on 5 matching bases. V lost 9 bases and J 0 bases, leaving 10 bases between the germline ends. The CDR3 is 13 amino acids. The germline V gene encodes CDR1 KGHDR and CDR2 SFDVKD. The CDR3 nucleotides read TGTGCCACCCGGGGGGAAATGAACACTGAAGCTTTCTTT. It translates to CATRGEMNTEAFF.

CDR3 in amino acids: CASRGLAGGIYNEQFF. Written as DNA, the CDR3 is TGTGCCAGCAGGGGACTAGCGGGAGGGATCTACAATGAGCAGTTCTTC. V usage is TRBV2 and J usage is TRBJ2-1; 16 bases match TRBD2. J was trimmed by 3 bases and V by 6 bases; bases with no gene match: 2. Germline CDR1 and CDR2: SNHLY and FYNNEI. This CDR3 comprises 16 residues.

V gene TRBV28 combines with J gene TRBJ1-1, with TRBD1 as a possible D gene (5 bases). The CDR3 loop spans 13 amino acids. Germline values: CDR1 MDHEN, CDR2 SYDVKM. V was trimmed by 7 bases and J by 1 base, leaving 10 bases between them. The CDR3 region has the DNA TGTGCCAGCACACAGGTACCGAACACTGAAGCTTTCTTT. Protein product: CASTQVPNTEAFF.

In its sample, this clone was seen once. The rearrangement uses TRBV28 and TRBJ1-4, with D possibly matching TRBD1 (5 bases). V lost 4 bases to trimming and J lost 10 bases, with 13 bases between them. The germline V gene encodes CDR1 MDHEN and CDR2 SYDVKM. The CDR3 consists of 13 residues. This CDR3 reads CASSSDSPVKLFF. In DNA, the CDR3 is TGTGCCAGCAGTTCCGACAGTCCCGTAAAACTGTTTTTT.

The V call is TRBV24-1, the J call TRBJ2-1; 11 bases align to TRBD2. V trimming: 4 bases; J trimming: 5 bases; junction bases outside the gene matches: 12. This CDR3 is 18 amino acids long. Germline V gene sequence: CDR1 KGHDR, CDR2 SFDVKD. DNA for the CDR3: TGTGCCACCAGTGACACCGGGACTAGCGGTTATAAAAACAATGAGCAGTTCTTC. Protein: CATSDTGTSGYKNNEQFF.

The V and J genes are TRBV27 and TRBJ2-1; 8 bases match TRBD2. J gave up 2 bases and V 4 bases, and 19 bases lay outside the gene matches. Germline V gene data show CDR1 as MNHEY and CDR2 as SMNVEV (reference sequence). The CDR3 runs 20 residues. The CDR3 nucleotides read TGTGCCAGCAGTTATCGGCCCTGGGGCCAGCGGGAGATCCCCTACAATGAGCAGTTCTTC. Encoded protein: CASSYRPWGQREIPYNEQFF.

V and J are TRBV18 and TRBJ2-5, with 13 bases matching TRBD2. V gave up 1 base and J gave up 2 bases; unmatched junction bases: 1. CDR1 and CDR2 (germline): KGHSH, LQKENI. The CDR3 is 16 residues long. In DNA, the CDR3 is TGTGCCAGCTCACCACTACTAGCGGGAGGGCAAGAGACCCAGTACTTC. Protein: CASSPLLAGGQETQYF.

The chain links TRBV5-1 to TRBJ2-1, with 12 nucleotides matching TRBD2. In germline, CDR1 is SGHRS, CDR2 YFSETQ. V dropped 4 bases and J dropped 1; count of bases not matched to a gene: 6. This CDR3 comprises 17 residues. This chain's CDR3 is CASSRGLAGRSYNEQFF. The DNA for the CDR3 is TGCGCCAGCAGCCGCGGACTAGCGGGAAGGTCCTACAATGAGCAGTTCTTC.

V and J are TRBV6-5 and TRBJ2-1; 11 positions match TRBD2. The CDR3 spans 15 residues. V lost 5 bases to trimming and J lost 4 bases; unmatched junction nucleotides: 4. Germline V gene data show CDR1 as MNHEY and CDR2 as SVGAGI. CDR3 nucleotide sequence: TGTGCCAGCAGTCCCACTAGCGGGAGTTACAATGAGCAGTTCTTC. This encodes CASSPTSGSYNEQFF.

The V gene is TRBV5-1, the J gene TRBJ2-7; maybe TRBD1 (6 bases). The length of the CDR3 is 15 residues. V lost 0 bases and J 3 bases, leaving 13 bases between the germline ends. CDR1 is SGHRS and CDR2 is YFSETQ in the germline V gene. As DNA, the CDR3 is TGCGCCAGCAGCTTGGCCCCGGGACAAGGCTACGAGCAGTACGTC. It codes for CASSLAPGQGYEQYV.

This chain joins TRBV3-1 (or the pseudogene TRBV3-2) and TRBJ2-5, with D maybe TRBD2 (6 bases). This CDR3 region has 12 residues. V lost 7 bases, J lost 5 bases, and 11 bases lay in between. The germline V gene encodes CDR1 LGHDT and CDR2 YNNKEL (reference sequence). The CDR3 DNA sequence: TGTGCCAGCACTAGCGAAGGGGAGACCCAGTACTTC. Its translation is CASTSEGETQYF.

The CDR3 DNA is TGTGCCAGCAGCCAGAGACTAGCGGGAGGCTACGAGCAGTACTTC. Its translation: CASSQRLAGGYEQYF. The rearrangement uses TRBV4-2 and TRBJ2-7; 13 bases agree with TRBD2. The CDR3 runs 15 residues. Trimming took 3 bases from V and 3 from J; bases not matched to a gene: 2. Germline V gene sequence: CDR1 LGHNA, CDR2 YNFKEQ.

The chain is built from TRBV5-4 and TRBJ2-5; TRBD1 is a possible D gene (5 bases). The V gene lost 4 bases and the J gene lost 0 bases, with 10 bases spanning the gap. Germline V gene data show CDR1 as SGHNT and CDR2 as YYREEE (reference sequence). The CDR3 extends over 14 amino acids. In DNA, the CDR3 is TGTGCCAGCAGCGCTGGACAATACCAAGAGACCCAGTACTTC. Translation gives CASSAGQYQETQYF.

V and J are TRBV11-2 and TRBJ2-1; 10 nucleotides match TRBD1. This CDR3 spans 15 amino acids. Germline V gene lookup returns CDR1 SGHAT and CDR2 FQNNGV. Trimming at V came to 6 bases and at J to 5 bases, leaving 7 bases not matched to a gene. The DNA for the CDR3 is TGTGCCAGCAGTTCCGGGACAGGGGATAACAATGAGCAGTTCTTC. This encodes CASSSGTGDNNEQFF.

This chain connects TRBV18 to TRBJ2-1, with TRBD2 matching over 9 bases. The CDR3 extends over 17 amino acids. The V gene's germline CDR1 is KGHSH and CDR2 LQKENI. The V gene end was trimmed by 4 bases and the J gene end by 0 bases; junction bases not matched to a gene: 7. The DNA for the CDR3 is TGTGCCAGCTCACTTCGGCTAGCGGGGCCCTCCTACAATGAGCAGTTCTTC. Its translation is CASSLRLAGPSYNEQFF.

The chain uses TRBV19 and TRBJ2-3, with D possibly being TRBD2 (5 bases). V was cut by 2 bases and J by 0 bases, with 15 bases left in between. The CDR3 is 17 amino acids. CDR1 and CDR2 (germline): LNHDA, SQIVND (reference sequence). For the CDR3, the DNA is TGTGCCAGTAGTATAATCGCGTGGGAGAGGAGCACAGATACGCAGTATTTT. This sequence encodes CASSIIAWERSTDTQYF.